This T cell receptor (beta chain) was profiled in a study of blood T cell repertoires in COVID-19. The overall study: The samples span acute and convalescent COVID-19 from the United States, Italy and Spain. The analysed material was cDNA or gDNA that came from T cells, B-cell-depleted T cells, or PBMCs.

Authors' methods: Estimates of nucleated cell counts were drawn from the amplification of reference gene primers. Clones were read by immunoSEQ multiplex PCR, and TCRdb kept only the in-frame ones, dropping some. The V and J calls and clone size are taken from that table; D and trimming were inferred from the DNA. The table shows some 270,000 clones, with around 89% occurring only once. The germline V and J ends were trimmed by 0 bases and 4 bases, with 21 bases remaining between them. CDR1 is WSHSY, CDR2 SAAADI, per germline. The CDR3 sequence is 18 residues long. V gene TRBV10-2 combines with J gene TRBJ2-5, with D possibly matching TRBD2 (6 bases). This receptor was identified in a young man with acute or convalescent COVID-19. The sequenced sample was peripheral blood. CDR3 in amino acids: CASSESPLGGGVLETQYF. The CDR3 coding sequence is TGCGCCAGCAGTGAGTCCCCATTAGGAGGAGGGGTCTTAGAGACCCAGTACTTC.